What follows is one T cell receptor beta chain and its context. Germline CDR1 is SGHRS and CDR2 is YFSETQ. There are 14 residues in the CDR3. TCRdb re-analyzed the 5' RACE reads; it lists each CDR3 protein once, without DNA. Its clone listing holds roughly 390,000 distinct CDR3 sequences. The source of the sample is a study of T cells expressing NK-cell markers. Across the study: Most of the eight sequenced donors tested HCMV-seropositive; one tested seronegative.

Sequences were obtained from blood T cells: a sorted CD56 or NKG2C T cell subset, CD4+ or CD8+ T cells, or bulk PBMC T cells (not recorded which). This rearrangement joins TRBV5-1 to TRBJ1-1. This receptor was obtained from a woman between 45 and 60 years old in good health. The CDR3 sequence: CASSPEEGRAEAFF.